This T cell receptor beta chain emerged from a study of shared clonotypes between healthy human individuals. Study results and caveats: Naive subsets generally exceeded memory subsets in estimated richness. The represented genetic and exposure-history diversity was limited by the small number of donors.

Researchers partitioned CD4+ cells into CD45RA+ naive and CD45RA-negative memory subsets. Sequenced by immunoSEQ multiplex PCR; TCRdb stores in-frame clones only, minus some. The sample yields about 2.5 million clones, under 95% seen once. On this clone itself: As yet, its antigen is unknown.

Trimming pared 2 bases from V and 4 bases from J, leaving 7 bases between. The CDR3 runs to 14 residues. Germline V lookup: CDR1 SGHTS, CDR2 YDEGEE. V and J are TRBV5-8 and TRBJ2-6; D is unclear. The TCR originated in a man younger than 35 in good health. Some clones in this sample may be carry-over from other donors' samples. The specimen was naive CD4+ T cells from PBMCs. Stated subset: CD45RA+ positively selected. The CDR3, as DNA: TGTGCCAGCAGCTTTTCCCTCGGGGCCAACGTCCTGACTTTC. Protein product: CASSFSLGANVLTF.